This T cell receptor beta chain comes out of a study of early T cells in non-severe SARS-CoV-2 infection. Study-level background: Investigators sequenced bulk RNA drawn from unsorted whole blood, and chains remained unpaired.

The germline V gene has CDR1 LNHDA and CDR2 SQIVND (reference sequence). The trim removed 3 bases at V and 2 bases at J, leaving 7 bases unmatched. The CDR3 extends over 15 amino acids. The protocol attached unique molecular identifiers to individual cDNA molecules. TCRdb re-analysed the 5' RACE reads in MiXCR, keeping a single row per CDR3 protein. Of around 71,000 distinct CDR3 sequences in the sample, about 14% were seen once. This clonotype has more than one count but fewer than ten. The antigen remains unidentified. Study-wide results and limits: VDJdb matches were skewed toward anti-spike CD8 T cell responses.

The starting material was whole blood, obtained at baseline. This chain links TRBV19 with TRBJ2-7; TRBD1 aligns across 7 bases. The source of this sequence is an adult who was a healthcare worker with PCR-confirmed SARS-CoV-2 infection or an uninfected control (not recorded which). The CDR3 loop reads CASSIGTELTYEQYF. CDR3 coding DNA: TGTGCCAGTAGTATCGGGACAGAGCTTACCTACGAGCAGTACTTC.